The 26 T cell receptor beta chains below were found in one sample sequenced in a study of neoadjuvant anti-PD-1 for oral cavity cancer. Generated by immunoSEQ multiplex PCR, the TCRdb table keeps only in-frame clones and is missing some. The sample carries around 81,000 clones, 70% to 85% recorded once. Source: PBMCs, taken before nivolumab (anti-PD-1) treatment. The receptors stem from a person between 40 and 85 years old with oral cavity squamous cell carcinoma.

The genes are TRBV27 and TRBJ2-7, with D perhaps matching TRBD2 (6 bases). The ends were cut back, 0 bases at V and 4 bases at J, with 19 bases in the middle. Germline V CDR1 and CDR2: MNHEY, SMNVEV (reference sequence). The CDR3 has 17 amino acids. Here the CDR3 DNA reads TGTGCCAGCAGTTTATCCACCCCGTCGGCGGGACCGTACGAGCAGTACTTC. Encoded protein: CASSLSTPSAGPYEQYF.

The V call is TRBV6-5, the J call TRBJ2-1; 9 bases are a match to TRBD2. Germline trimming cut 7 bases from V and 8 bases from J; bases unmatched to any gene: 12. The CDR3 length is 15 residues. Germline V lookup: CDR1 MNHEY, CDR2 SVGAGI. In nucleotides, the CDR3 is TGTGCCAGCACCCAAGTCCTAGCGGGATTTCATGAGCAGTTCTTC. Translation gives CASTQVLAGFHEQFF.

This chain joins TRBV7-2 and TRBJ2-3; D gene uncertain. Per the germline V gene, CDR1 is SGHTA and CDR2 is FQGNSA. V was clipped by 0 bases and J by 3 bases, with 13 bases between them. This CDR3 has 16 residues. The chain's CDR3 is CASSLAAPVRTDTQYF. CDR3 nucleotide sequence: TGTGCCAGCAGCTTAGCTGCCCCAGTAAGGACAGATACGCAGTATTTT.

CDR3 in DNA: TGCGCCAGCAGCCTCAGTGGCGGGGAGCTGTTTTTT. Its translation: CASSLSGGELFF. The rearrangement joins TRBV5-1 to TRBJ2-2, with unresolved D. Looked up from germline, CDR1 is SGHRS and CDR2 is YFSETQ. This CDR3 contains 12 residues. V lost 4 bases, J lost 7 bases, and 8 bases lay in between.

In DNA form, the CDR3 reads TGCGCCAGCAGCTCTGGTATGACGGACAGGGGGTTAAATGGCTACACCTTC. This codes for CASSSGMTDRGLNGYTF. V gene TRBV5-1 combines with J gene TRBJ1-2; 10 nucleotides align to TRBD1. J was trimmed by 6 bases and V by 3 bases; bases with no gene match: 14. CDR3 length equals 17 residues. From germline, CDR1 is SGHRS and CDR2 YFSETQ.

This clone was seen more than once but under ten times. This chain uses TRBV5-1 with TRBJ2-7, with D maybe TRBD1 (6 bases). The CDR3 contains 13 residues. Germline V gene sequence: CDR1 SGHRS, CDR2 YFSETQ. With 4 bases removed from V and 0 bases from J, the gap between germline ends came to 8 bases. In nucleotides, the CDR3 is TGCGCCAGCAGCGCGGACAGCTCCTACGAGCAGTACTTC. Its protein product is CASSADSSYEQYF. Full variable domain (remainder filled in from reference TRBV5-1 and TRBJ2-7): KAGVTQTPRYLIKTRGQQVTLSCSPISGHRSVSWYQQTPGQGLQFLFEYFSETQRNKGNFPGRFSGRQFSNSRSEMNVSTLELGDSALYLCASSADSSYEQYFGPGTRLTVT.

This clone was found once. The chain links TRBV6-5 to TRBJ2-1; D gene uncertain. The CDR3 totals 15 residues. CDR1 MNHEY and CDR2 SVGAGI come from the germline V gene. The V and J ends lost 7 bases and 5 bases respectively, with 18 bases between them. CDR3 coding DNA: TGTGCCAGCACCTCCTCGCCTAGAAATAACAATGAGCAGTTCTTC. This codes for CASTSSPRNNNEQFF.

This rearrangement joins TRBV4-1 to TRBJ1-2, with a possible D match to TRBD1 (5 bases). The CDR3 is made up of 13 amino acids. With 1 base removed from V and 4 bases from J, the gap between germline ends came to 7 bases. Germline values: CDR1 MGHRA, CDR2 YSYEKL. CDR3 DNA: TGCGCCAGCAGCCAAGTGGGACCCTATGGCTACACCTTC. This encodes CASSQVGPYGYTF.

The chain combines TRBV10-3 with TRBJ2-7, with 8 bases lining up with TRBD1. V lost 11 bases, J lost 2 bases, and 8 bases stayed unmatched. CDR3 length: 13 amino acids. Germline CDR1 is ENHRY and CDR2 is SYGVKD. Written as DNA, the CDR3 is TGTGCCTCAAAGGACAGGGAGACCTACGAGCAGTACTTC. Encoded protein: CASKDRETYEQYF.

This clone was observed a single time. This chain joins TRBV4-1 and TRBJ2-7, with TRBD1 matching over 7 bases. CDR3 length: 14 residues. V was clipped by 1 base and J by 2 bases; unmatched bases: 2. In germline, CDR1 is MGHRA, CDR2 YSYEKL. The CDR3 nucleotides read TGCGCCAGCAGCCAAGGGGACAGTGCCTACGAGCAGTACTTC. Translated, it gives CASSQGDSAYEQYF.

V gene TRBV2 combines with J gene TRBJ2-1; D unclear. The CDR3 runs to 11 residues. In germline, CDR1 is SNHLY, CDR2 FYNNEI. V gave up 6 bases and J gave up 5 bases, with 5 bases separating them. The CDR3 region has the DNA TGTGCCAGCAGCTACCACAATGAGCAGTTCTTC. It codes for CASSYHNEQFF.

Only one count was recorded for this clone. The chain combines TRBV2 with TRBJ2-3; D is possibly TRBD1 or TRBD2 (5 bases each). V was cut by 10 bases and J by 1 base, with 15 bases left in between. Germline V gene lookup returns CDR1 SNHLY and CDR2 FYNNEI. This CDR3 has 14 residues. The CDR3: CATIRVRGTDTQYF. CDR3 nucleotide sequence: TGTGCCACCATCAGGGTGAGGGGCACAGATACGCAGTATTTT.

V is TRBV30 and J is TRBJ1-1; tentatively, D is TRBD1 (6 bases). This CDR3 spans 13 amino acids. Trimming left V 1 base short and J 1 base short, with 7 bases between. Germline V gives CDR1 GTSNPN, CDR2 SVGIG (reference sequence). CDR3 in amino acids: CAWSGDKNTEAFF. CDR3 DNA: TGTGCCTGGAGTGGGGACAAGAACACTGAAGCTTTCTTT.

The chain has TRBV28 and TRBJ2-7; D is unresolved. Between the trimmed V and J ends, which lost 7 bases and 6 bases, there was a span of 13 bases. The CDR3 consists of 12 residues. Germline lookup yields CDR1 MDHEN and CDR2 SYDVKM. CDR3 DNA: TGTGCCAGCATTTCCCGGGCGCTCGAGCAGTACTTC. This gives the protein CASISRALEQYF. Complete variable domain (other parts from reference TRBV28 and TRBJ2-7): DVKVTQSSRYLVKRTGEKVFLECVQDMDHENMFWYRQDPGLGLRLIYFSYDVKMKEKGDIPEGYSVSREKKERFSLILESASTNQTSMYLCASISRALEQYFGPGTRLTVT.

V gene TRBV7-6 combines with J gene TRBJ2-1; D gene uncertain. The CDR3 runs 12 residues. V was trimmed by 4 bases and J by 8 bases, leaving 9 bases between them. Looked up from germline, CDR1 is SGHVS and CDR2 is FNYEAQ. The CDR3 DNA follows: TGTGCCAGCAGCTCGGGTGGGGATGAGCAGTTCTTC. Residues: CASSSGGDEQFF. Filled out from reference TRBV7-6 and TRBJ2-1, the complete variable domain reads GAGVSQSPRYKVTKRGQDVALRCDPISGHVSLYWYRQALGQGPEFLTYFNYEAQQDKSGLPNDRFSAERPEGSISTLTIQRTEQRDSAMYRCASSSGGDEQFFGPGTRLTVL.

CDR3 sequence: CASRNGYTF. Written as DNA, the CDR3 is TGCGCCAGTCGAAATGGCTACACCTTC. V is TRBV5-1 and J is TRBJ1-2, with D unresolved. This CDR3 has 9 residues. CDR1 and CDR2 (germline): SGHRS, YFSETQ. Trimming removed 8 bases from V and 6 bases from J, with 5 bases in between.

The V and J genes are TRBV27 and TRBJ2-7; 11 nucleotides match TRBD2. Trimming removed 6 bases from V and 0 bases from J; junction bases left unmatched: 4. The CDR3 spans 15 residues. Germline loops: CDR1 MNHEY, CDR2 SMNVEV (reference sequence). The CDR3 nucleotides are TGTGCCAGCAGGGAACTAGCGGGAGCCTCCTACGAGCAGTACTTC. Translating gives CASRELAGASYEQYF.

The sample holds a few counts of this clone. The J gene is TRBJ2-1, the V gene TRBV10-1; the D gene is possibly TRBD2 (6 bases). V lost 6 bases to trimming and J lost 8 bases, with 23 bases between them. The germline V gene has CDR1 WNHNN and CDR2 SYGVQD (reference sequence). This CDR3 region has 16 residues. CDR3 in amino acids: CASSDSASGVSDEQFF. The CDR3 DNA is TGCGCCAGCAGCGATTCCGCCTCGGGGGTCAGTGATGAGCAGTTCTTC.

This chain links TRBV6-5 with TRBJ2-5; TRBD1 is a possible D gene (6 bases). This CDR3 contains 12 residues. Trimming took 9 bases from V and 4 from J, leaving 12 bases between them. CDR1 is MNHEY and CDR2 is SVGAGI in the germline V gene. The CDR3 DNA sequence: TGTGCCAGTAGGGGGATAGGAGAGACCCAGTACTTC. As protein: CASRGIGETQYF.

V and J are TRBV2 and TRBJ2-7, with D uncertain. There are 14 residues in the CDR3. Germline V gene lookup returns CDR1 SNHLY and CDR2 FYNNEI. V was shortened by 1 base and J by 6 bases, with 13 bases between the two germline ends. The CDR3 spells CASSEDKDPPEQYF. The CDR3 coding sequence is TGTGCCAGCAGTGAAGATAAGGACCCACCCGAGCAGTACTTC.

J is TRBJ1-5 and V is TRBV10-3; D gene ambiguous. This CDR3 is built from 13 residues. Trimming shortened V by 3 bases and J by 4 bases, and 7 bases separated the two germline ends. The germline V gene has CDR1 ENHRY and CDR2 SYGVKD. CDR3 nucleotide sequence: TGTGCCATCAGTGATTCGGGGAATCAGCCCCAGCATTTT. Amino acids: CAISDSGNQPQHF.

This chain connects TRBV10-1 to TRBJ2-7; no clear D. CDR1 and CDR2 (germline): WNHNN, SYGVQD (reference sequence). Trimming removed 3 bases from V and 6 bases from J, with 9 bases in between. This CDR3 has 12 residues. CDR3 DNA: TGCGCCAGCAGTGATAGGACCCTCGAGCAGTACTTC. Its translation: CASSDRTLEQYF.

A remark on this clone: At the DNA level, this CDR3 is encoded by other sequences in the same sample as well. J is TRBJ1-2 and V is TRBV6-5; tentatively, D is TRBD1 (5 bases). Trimming pared 0 bases from V and 8 bases from J, leaving 13 bases between. The CDR3 covers 14 residues. Germline CDR1 is MNHEY and CDR2 is SVGAGI. The CDR3: CASSYSGREGGYTF. The DNA for the CDR3 is TGTGCCAGCAGTTACTCGGGAAGGGAGGGGGGCTACACCTTC.

This clone was recorded once. The chain links TRBV19 to TRBJ2-5, with D uncertain. V gave up 4 bases and J gave up 3 bases, with 9 bases separating them. Germline CDR1 and CDR2: LNHDA and SQIVND (reference sequence). The CDR3 is 13 amino acids. CDR3 in DNA: TGTGCCAGTAGTACGTGGCGGAAAGAGACCCAGTACTTC. Translation gives CASSTWRKETQYF.

This chain joins TRBV29-1 and TRBJ1-2; D not certain. The germline V gene encodes CDR1 SQVTM and CDR2 ANQGSEA. V lost 4 bases and J 7 bases, leaving 16 bases between the germline ends. The CDR3 loop spans 13 amino acids. As DNA, the CDR3 is TGCAGCGTTGCACCCCCGGAGGGCTTTGGCTACACCTTC. Translation: CSVAPPEGFGYTF.

V and J are TRBV6-5 and TRBJ2-7; 11 bases agree with TRBD2. This CDR3 region has 14 residues. CDR1 is MNHEY, CDR2 SVGAGI, per germline. V gave up 7 bases and J gave up 5 bases; unmatched junction bases: 7. Here the CDR3 reads CASTPHSGRDEQYF. In DNA, the CDR3 is TGTGCCAGCACCCCCCATAGCGGGAGGGACGAGCAGTACTTC.